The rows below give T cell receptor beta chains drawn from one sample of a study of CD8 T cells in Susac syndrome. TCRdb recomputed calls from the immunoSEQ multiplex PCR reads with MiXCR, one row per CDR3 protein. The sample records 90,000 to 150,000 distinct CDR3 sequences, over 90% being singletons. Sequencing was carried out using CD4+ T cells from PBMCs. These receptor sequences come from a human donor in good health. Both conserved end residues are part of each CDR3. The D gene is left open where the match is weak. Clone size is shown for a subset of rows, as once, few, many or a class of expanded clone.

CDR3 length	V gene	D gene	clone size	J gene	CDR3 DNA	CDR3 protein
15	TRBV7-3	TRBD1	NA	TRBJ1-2	TGTGCCAGCAGCCCCACAGGGGGGCTCGCCTATGGCTACACCTTC	CASSPTGGLAYGYTF
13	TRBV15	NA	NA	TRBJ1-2	TGTGCCACCAGCAGAGGGGGCAGCTATGGCTACACCTTC	CATSRGGSYGYTF
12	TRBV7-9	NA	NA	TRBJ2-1	TGTGCCAGCAGTTTCAGGGTCAATGAGCAGTTCTTC	CASSFRVNEQFF
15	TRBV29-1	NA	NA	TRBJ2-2	TGCAGCGTTGCCGGCGGCAGGGGATCGGACGGGGAGCTGTTTTTT	CSVAGGRGSDGELFF
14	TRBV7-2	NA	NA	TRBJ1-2	TGTGCCAGCAGCGCCAGACAAGGTTCCTATGGCTACACCTTC	CASSARQGSYGYTF
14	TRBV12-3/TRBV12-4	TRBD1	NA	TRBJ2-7	TGTGCCAGCACCTTTTCAAGGACAGGGCACGAGCAGTACTTC	CASTFSRTGHEQYF
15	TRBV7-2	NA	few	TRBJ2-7	TGTGCCAGCAGCTTAGCTGGCAGGCCCGTGGACGAGCAGTACTTC	CASSLAGRPVDEQYF
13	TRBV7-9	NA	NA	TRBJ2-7	TGTGCCAGCAGCTGGGGACCTAAATACGAGCAGTACTTC	CASSWGPKYEQYF
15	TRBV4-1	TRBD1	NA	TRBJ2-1	TGCGCCAGCAGCCAAGATCGACAGGGCTACAATGAGCAGTTCTTC	CASSQDRQGYNEQFF
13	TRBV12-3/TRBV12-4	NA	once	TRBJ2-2	TGTGCCAGCAGTTTAAGTAGCGCCGGGGAGCTGTTTTTT	CASSLSSAGELFF
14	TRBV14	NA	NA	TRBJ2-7	TGTGCCAGCAGCCACCAGGGGTTTCCCTCCGAGCAGTACTTC	CASSHQGFPSEQYF
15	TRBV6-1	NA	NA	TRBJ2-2	TGTGCCAGCAGAGGGACATCTATGCGGACCGGGGAGCTGTTTTTT	CASRGTSMRTGELFF
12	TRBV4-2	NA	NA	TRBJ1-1	TGTGCCAGCAGCCAAGATAGGGCTGAAGCTTTCTTT	CASSQDRAEAFF
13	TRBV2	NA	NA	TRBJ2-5	TGTGCCAGCAGCCATAACAGGCAAGAGACCCAGTACTTC	CASSHNRQETQYF
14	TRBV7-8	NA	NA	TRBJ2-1	TGTGCCAGCAGCCCCGGGGGCCCCTACAATGAGCAGTTCTTC	CASSPGGPYNEQFF
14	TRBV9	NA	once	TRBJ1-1	TGTGCCAGCAGCCCCCAGGACAGAGCAACTGAAGCTTTCTTT	CASSPQDRATEAFF
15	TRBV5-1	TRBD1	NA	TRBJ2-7	TGCGCCAGCAGCTTGTTGTCTAGGACAGGGGACGAGCAGTACTTC	CASSLLSRTGDEQYF
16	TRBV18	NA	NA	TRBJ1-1	TGTGCCAGCTCACCAGAGCAGGGCCACATGAACACTGAAGCTTTCTTT	CASSPEQGHMNTEAFF
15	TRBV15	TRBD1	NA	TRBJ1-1	TGTGCCACCGGTTTTCAGGGGGGAACACTGTCTGGAGCTTTCTTT	CATGFQGGTLSGAFF
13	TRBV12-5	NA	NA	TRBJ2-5	TGTGCTAGTGGTTTGGGTCGTCTGGAGACCCAGTACTTC	CASGLGRLETQYF
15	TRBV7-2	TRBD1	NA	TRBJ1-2	TGTGCCAGCACCCGATCCACAGGGGGCGACTATGGCTACACCTTC	CASTRSTGGDYGYTF
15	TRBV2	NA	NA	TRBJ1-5	TGTGCCAGCAGTGAATCGTGGGGGGGGCGGCAGCCCCAGCATTTT	CASSESWGGRQPQHF
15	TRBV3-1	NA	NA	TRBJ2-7	TGTGCCAGCAGCCTCCGGCGGGACAGAGCCTACGAGCAGTACTTC	CASSLRRDRAYEQYF
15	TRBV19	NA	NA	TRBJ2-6	TGTGCCAGTAGTATCCAGGGCCCTGGGGCCAACGTCCTGACTTTC	CASSIQGPGANVLTF
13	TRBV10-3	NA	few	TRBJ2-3	TGTGCCATCAGTGGAGCGGACACAGATACGCAGTATTTT	CAISGADTDTQYF
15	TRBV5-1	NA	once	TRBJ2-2	TGCGCCAGCATCAAATTTGTGGGCGGAACCGGGGAGCTGTTTTTT	CASIKFVGGTGELFF
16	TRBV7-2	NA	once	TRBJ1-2	TGTGCCAGCAGCTTAGGATGGGGGCGGGAGATCTATGGCTACACCTTC	CASSLGWGREIYGYTF
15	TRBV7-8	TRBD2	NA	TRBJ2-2	TGTGCCAGCAGCTTACCGACTAGCCGCATCGGGGAGCTGTTTTTT	CASSLPTSRIGELFF
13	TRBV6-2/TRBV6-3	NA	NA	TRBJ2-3	TGTGCCAGCAGGGGAAGGCGCACAGATACGCAGTATTTT	CASRGRRTDTQYF
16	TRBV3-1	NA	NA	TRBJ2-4	TGTGCCAGCAGCCGATTGGCTCCCGAAGCCAAAAACATTCAGTACTTC	CASSRLAPEAKNIQYF
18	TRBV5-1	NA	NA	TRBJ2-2	TGCGCCAGCAGCGCGACCACCGCCAGGGTAGTGTCTACCGGGGAGCTGTTTTTT	CASSATTARVVSTGELFF
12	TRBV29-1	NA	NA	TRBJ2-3	TGCAGCGGGCTGGCGGGCACAGATACGCAGTATTTT	CSGLAGTDTQYF
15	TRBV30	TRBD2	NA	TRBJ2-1	TGTGCCTGGAGTGTAGTGGTAGCGGGAGTGGCTGAGCAGTTCTTC	CAWSVVVAGVAEQFF
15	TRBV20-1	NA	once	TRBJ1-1	TGCAGTGCTTTACGCGCAGGGTCCGGGAACACTGAAGCTTTCTTT	CSALRAGSGNTEAFF
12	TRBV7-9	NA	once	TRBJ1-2	TGTGCCAGCAGCTGGGATGGCTATGGCTACACCTTC	CASSWDGYGYTF
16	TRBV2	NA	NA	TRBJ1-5	TGTGCCAGCAGGCCTCGAGGGGCCGATGGGAATCAGCCCCAGCATTTT	CASRPRGADGNQPQHF
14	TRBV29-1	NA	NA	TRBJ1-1	TGCAGCGTTGAAGTATCGGGGGCGGTCACTGAAGCTTTCTTT	CSVEVSGAVTEAFF
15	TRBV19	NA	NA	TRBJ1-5	TGTGCCAGTGAGATAGGGATTTATAGCAATCAGCCCCAGCATTTT	CASEIGIYSNQPQHF
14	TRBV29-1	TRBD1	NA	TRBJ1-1	TGCAGCGCCCGGGGGGGGACAGGGGGCACTGAAGCTTTCTTT	CSARGGTGGTEAFF
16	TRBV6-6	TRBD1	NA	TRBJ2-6	TGTGCCAGCCACCGGGACAGGGCATCTGGGGCCAACGTCCTGACTTTC	CASHRDRASGANVLTF
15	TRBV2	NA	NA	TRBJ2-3	TGTGCCAGCAGTGAAGTTACCCGAAGCACAGATACGCAGTATTTT	CASSEVTRSTDTQYF
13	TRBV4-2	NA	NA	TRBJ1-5	TGTGCCAGCAGCCAAGGGACCGATCAGCCCCAGCATTTT	CASSQGTDQPQHF